The subject of this entry is one T cell receptor (beta chain). The table lists this clone with a few counts. Its antigen is not yet known. No qualities accompany the bases; no much larger clone lies one base away. Thymus tissue was collected as surgical resects that were removed during corrective cardiac surgery. Donors were immunologically healthy infants undergoing open corrective cardiac surgery for congenital heart defects in Finland. Thymocytes were freed from the tissue by mechanical means and kept at -70 degrees C as pellets of about 8.5-34 million cells. A QIAsymphony instrument was used to extract genomic DNA from the frozen cell pellets. The immunoSEQ multiplex PCR assay was used to amplify the TCRB and TCRAD loci from a standardized amount of quality-controlled genomic DNA. The V(D)J region was spanned by amplicons of a length sufficient to cover the CDR3 and to identify V and J genes. The commercial immunoSEQ service was used to sequence amplicons on an Illumina platform. As for the authors' bioinformatics: Primer bias and sequencing errors were corrected using previously described methods, and TCRAD and TCRB definitions followed the IMGT database. Repertoires were analysed with immunoSEQ Analyzer 3.0 and VDJTools, covering basic statistics, V/J segment usage, diversity estimates, rarefaction and pairwise overlap. To estimate diversity, the Chao1, ChaoE, Efron-Thisted, Shannon and inverse Simpson indices were applied, and diversity was also estimated on datasets down-sampled to the smallest sample. Repertoire overlap used strict matching of CDR3 nucleotide sequence, V gene and J gene, with Jaccard-based multidimensional scaling clustering. Sourced from immuneACCESS, this table was stored by TCRdb with only in-frame sequences that have V and J called. A share of the clones is absent; for the studies checked, an unresolved V gene accounts for under half, and the remainder has no known explanation. V and J calls and clone size are copied from that table; D and trimming were computed from the DNA. The sample contains about 130,000 clones, around 94% of them found a single time. Of the sample, around 0.025% is held by the ten largest clones.

The data belong to a study of human thymus T cells (TCRdb year 2020). With respect to the entire study: The study characterized TCR alpha and beta repertoires from about 8 infant thymus samples and four related peripheral blood samples. The infant donors were roughly 6 to 244 days old, and the cohort included five or six males and a couple of females. What the work shows at the level of the full study, not this receptor alone: The related research found that thymic TCR repertoires overlapped highly between unrelated individuals. Usage of V and J gene segments appeared to be biased in both the thymic and the peripheral blood repertoires. On average, thymus samples gave 650,000 to 1,000,000 unique TCRB clonotypes, whereas blood samples gave about 84,000.

The CDR3 holds 16 amino acids from the cysteine to the phenylalanine. The CDR3 DNA has 48 bases and is translated from base 1. CDR1 and CDR2 were assigned from the germline V gene as SGHTS and YDEGEE. For this chain, trimming is 1 base at the V end and 2 bases at the J end, and the number of junction bases without a gene match is 5. This receptor was taken from a boy under two years old with a congenital heart defect but otherwise immunologically healthy. The sequenced sample consisted of thymus tissue. The sequence links TRBV5-8 to TRBJ1-5; 8 central bases correspond to TRBD1. The DNA sequence reads TGTGCCAGCAGCTTGTCCACAGGGGGAGGCAATCAGCCCCAGCATTTT. This yields the protein CASSLSTGGGNQPQHF.